One sample yielded the 15 T cell receptor beta chains listed below, sequenced in a study of shared clonotypes between healthy human individuals. TCRdb's copy holds only in-frame clones and misses some; the assay was immunoSEQ multiplex PCR. The sample holds around 500,000 clones; about 79% are singletons and the top ten take approximately 12%. The sample was PBMCs. Every receptor here comes from a woman aged 40 to 55 in good health. Some clones in this sample may be carry-over from other donors' samples.

This sequence joins TRBV10-3 and TRBJ2-7, with D tentatively TRBD1 or TRBD2 (5 bases each). Germline V gene sequence: CDR1 ENHRY, CDR2 SYGVKD. V shed 4 bases and J shed 5 bases, with 15 bases lying between them. This CDR3 is 14 amino acids long. CDR3 nucleotide sequence: TGTGCCATCAGTGTTTACGGGGACGGCGACGAGCAGTACTTC. Residues: CAISVYGDGDEQYF.

The chain uses TRBV5-1 and TRBJ2-5, with D unresolved. Trimming took off 0 bases at V and 4 bases at J, with 13 bases between the two ends. Germline CDR1 SGHRS, CDR2 YFSETQ. CDR3 length: 15 amino acids. DNA for the CDR3: TGCGCCAGCAGCTTGGCCGGTAGTTCAGCAGAGACCCAGTACTTC. Amino acid sequence: CASSLAGSSAETQYF.

The chain uses TRBV19 and TRBJ2-7; 10 bases agree with TRBD1. The CDR3 is made up of 14 amino acids. V trimming: 7 bases; J trimming: 2 bases; junction bases outside the gene matches: 5. Germline V CDR1 and CDR2: LNHDA, SQIVND (reference sequence). The CDR3 coding sequence is TGTGCCAGTACTCCGGGACAGGGGACCTACGAGCAGTACTTC. Its translation: CASTPGQGTYEQYF.

This CDR3 is CASSSSTRDRGMNTEAFF. CDR3 DNA sequence: TGTGCCAGCAGTTCCTCGACCAGGGACAGGGGGATGAACACTGAAGCTTTCTTT. The rearrangement joins TRBV27 to TRBJ1-1, with 11 bases lining up with TRBD1. J was trimmed by 0 bases and V by 4 bases; bases with no gene match: 10. The germline CDR1 and CDR2 sequences are MNHEY and SMNVEV (reference sequence). The CDR3 is 18 residues long.

This clone was recorded many times. The chain uses TRBV10-3 and TRBJ2-5; 7 bases agree with TRBD2. This CDR3 is 14 amino acids long. The germline CDR1 and CDR2 sequences are ENHRY and SYGVKD. The trim removed 6 bases at V and 4 bases at J, leaving 8 bases unmatched. The chain's CDR3 is CAIRRAGVSETQYF. The CDR3 region has the DNA TGTGCCATCAGAAGGGCGGGAGTCTCAGAGACCCAGTACTTC.

This chain connects TRBV5-1 to TRBJ2-1; D gene unclear. Trimming removed 7 bases from V and 8 bases from J, with 16 bases in between. CDR3 size: 13 residues. Germline V gene sequence: CDR1 SGHRS, CDR2 YFSETQ. CDR3 residues: CASELHGGDEQFF. CDR3 coding DNA: TGCGCCAGCGAACTCCACGGTGGCGATGAGCAGTTCTTC.

This clone was detected a few times. This sequence joins TRBV2 and TRBJ2-7; a weak D match, TRBD2 (6 bases). Trimming left V 3 bases short and J 6 bases short, with 18 bases between. The CDR3 totals 15 residues. Germline V gene sequence: CDR1 SNHLY, CDR2 FYNNEI. Written as DNA, the CDR3 is TGTGCCAGCAGTGATGTCCGGACTAAACTAGGCGAGCAGTACTTC. As protein: CASSDVRTKLGEQYF.

The chain uses TRBV29-1 and TRBJ1-2; 10 bases are shared with TRBD1. Germline trimming cut 4 bases from V and 6 bases from J; bases unmatched to any gene: 8. Germline assignment: CDR1 SQVTM and CDR2 ANQGSEA. The CDR3 covers 14 residues. The CDR3, as DNA: TGCAGCGTTGGGACAGGGGGAGGCTATGATGGCTACACCTTC. Residues: CSVGTGGGYDGYTF.

The chain has TRBV6-1 and TRBJ2-1; no definite D call. Trimming shortened V by 3 bases and J by 8 bases, and 20 bases separated the two germline ends. Germline V gene lookup returns CDR1 MNHNS and CDR2 SASEGT. The CDR3 runs 16 residues. The CDR3 protein is CASSDLIRDSGDEQFF. The CDR3, as DNA: TGTGCCAGCAGTGATCTGATCAGAGACTCAGGCGATGAGCAGTTCTTC.

This rearrangement joins TRBV7-9 to TRBJ2-4; 8 bases align to TRBD1. Germline V lookup: CDR1 SEHNR, CDR2 FQNEAQ (reference sequence). CDR3 size: 15 residues. Trimming at V came to 3 bases and at J to 6 bases, leaving 7 bases not matched to a gene. CDR3 protein: CASSLEQGVGNIQYF. The CDR3 DNA is TGTGCCAGCAGCTTGGAACAGGGGGTTGGAAACATTCAGTACTTC.

The chain is built from TRBV5-1 and TRBJ2-1, with 12 nucleotides matching TRBD2. Losses at the gene ends were 2 bases for V and 5 bases for J; bases not matched to a gene: 8. Germline V gene sequence: CDR1 SGHRS, CDR2 YFSETQ. The CDR3 has 17 residues. CDR3 in DNA: TGCGCCAGCAGCTTACCTAGCGGGAGGGCTAGGCACAATGAGCAGTTCTTC. Encoded protein: CASSLPSGRARHNEQFF.

In this sample, this clone turned up a few times. This chain links TRBV28 with TRBJ2-1; 7 bases align to TRBD2. The CDR3 loop spans 16 amino acids. In germline, CDR1 is MDHEN, CDR2 SYDVKM. Trimming cost V 11 bases and J 1 base; bases outside gene matches: 14. CDR3 residues: CAGATSRGGSYNEQFF. DNA of the CDR3: TGTGCCGGAGCAACATCCCGCGGGGGTTCCTACAATGAGCAGTTCTTC.

This clone was recorded a few times. The V call is TRBV7-2, the J call TRBJ2-1; 12 nucleotides align to TRBD2. The trim removed 3 bases at V and 4 bases at J, leaving 4 bases unmatched. The CDR3 sequence is 16 residues long. Germline CDR1 reads SGHTA; CDR2 reads FQGNSA. For the CDR3, the DNA is TGTGCCAGCAGCTTTGTGGGACTAGCGGGTTACAATGAGCAGTTCTTC. Encoded protein: CASSFVGLAGYNEQFF. Filled out from reference TRBV7-2 and TRBJ2-1, the complete variable domain reads GAGVSQSPSNKVTEKGKDVELRCDPISGHTALYWYRQSLGQGLEFLIYFQGNSAPDKSGLPSDRFSAERTGGSVSTLTIQRTQQEDSAVYLCASSFVGLAGYNEQFFGPGTRLTVL.

V and J are TRBV6-6 and TRBJ2-2; D is possibly TRBD1 (6 bases). V dropped 6 bases and J dropped 1 base, with 6 bases sitting between them. CDR3 length: 13 residues. The germline V gene has CDR1 MNHNY and CDR2 SVGAGI (reference sequence). CDR3 region: CASRDRNTGELFF. CDR3 in DNA: TGTGCCAGCAGGGACAGGAACACCGGGGAGCTGTTTTTT.

This chain joins TRBV19 and TRBJ1-5; 7 bases match TRBD1. Germline values: CDR1 LNHDA, CDR2 SQIVND (reference sequence). The CDR3 loop spans 13 amino acids. Trimming removed 6 bases from V and 4 bases from J; junction bases left unmatched: 3. The CDR3 is CASSLTGNQPQHF. CDR3 DNA: TGTGCCAGTAGCCTGACAGGGAATCAGCCCCAGCATTTT. Looking up the rest from reference TRBV19 and TRBJ1-5 gives the full variable domain: DGGITQSPKYLFRKEGQNVTLSCEQNLNHDAMYWYRQDPGQGLRLIYYSQIVNDFQKGDIAEGYSVSREKKESFPLTVTSAQKNPTAFYLCASSLTGNQPQHFGDGTRLSIL.